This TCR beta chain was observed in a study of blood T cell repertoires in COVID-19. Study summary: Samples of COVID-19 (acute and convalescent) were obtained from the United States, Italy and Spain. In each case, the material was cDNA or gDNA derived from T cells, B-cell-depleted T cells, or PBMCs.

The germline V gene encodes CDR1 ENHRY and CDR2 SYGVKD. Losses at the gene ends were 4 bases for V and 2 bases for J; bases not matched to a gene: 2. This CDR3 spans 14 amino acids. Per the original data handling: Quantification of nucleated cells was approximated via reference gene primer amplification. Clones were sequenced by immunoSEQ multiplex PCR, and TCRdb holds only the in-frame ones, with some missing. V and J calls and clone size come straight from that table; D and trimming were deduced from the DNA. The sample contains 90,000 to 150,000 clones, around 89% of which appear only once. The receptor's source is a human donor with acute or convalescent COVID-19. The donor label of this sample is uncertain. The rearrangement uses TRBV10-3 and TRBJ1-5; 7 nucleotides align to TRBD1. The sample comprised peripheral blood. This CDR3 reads CAISARGGNQPQHF. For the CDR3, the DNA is TGTGCCATCAGTGCCAGGGGGGGCAATCAGCCCCAGCATTTT.